Following are 3 T cell receptor beta chains from one sample sequenced in a study of naive and memory T cell subsets. Both TRBC1 and TRBC2 were covered by a beta constant-region primer of two equimolar oligonucleotides. MiXCR, applied by TCRdb to the UMI-ligation and nested PCR reads, yields one record per CDR3 protein. The table has tens of thousands of distinct CDR3 sequences, about 12% seen once. The sample taken for sequencing was central memory CD4+ T cells from blood. The source is a human donor in good health.

The rearrangement links TRBV6-2 or TRBV6-3 to TRBJ2-7; D is perhaps TRBD2 (6 bases). V gave up 2 bases and J gave up 5 bases, with 10 bases separating them. CDR1 and CDR2 (germline): MNHEY, SVGEGT. CDR3 length: 13 amino acids. CDR3 DNA: TGTGCCAGCAGTTACGATCAGCGGGACGAGCAGTACTTC. Amino acids: CASSYDQRDEQYF.

This clonotype was counted ten times or more. The J gene is TRBJ1-5, the V gene TRBV6-1; D not certain. The germline CDR1 and CDR2 sequences are MNHNS and SASEGT. The V end lost 3 bases, the J end lost 0 bases, and 9 bases lay between the germline ends. CDR3 length: 15 amino acids. CDR3 sequence reads: CASSDGSYSNQPQHF. For the CDR3, the DNA is TGTGCCAGCAGTGACGGTAGTTATAGCAATCAGCCCCAGCATTTT.

V gene TRBV11-3 combines with J gene TRBJ2-1; TRBD2 matches 7 bases. Germline assignment: CDR1 SGHNT and CDR2 YENEEA. The CDR3 loop spans 14 amino acids. With 2 bases clipped from V and 6 bases from J, the junction kept 4 bases outside the gene matches. The CDR3 spells CASSLFGRSNEQFF. For the CDR3, the DNA is TGTGCCAGCAGCTTATTCGGGAGGTCCAATGAGCAGTTCTTC.